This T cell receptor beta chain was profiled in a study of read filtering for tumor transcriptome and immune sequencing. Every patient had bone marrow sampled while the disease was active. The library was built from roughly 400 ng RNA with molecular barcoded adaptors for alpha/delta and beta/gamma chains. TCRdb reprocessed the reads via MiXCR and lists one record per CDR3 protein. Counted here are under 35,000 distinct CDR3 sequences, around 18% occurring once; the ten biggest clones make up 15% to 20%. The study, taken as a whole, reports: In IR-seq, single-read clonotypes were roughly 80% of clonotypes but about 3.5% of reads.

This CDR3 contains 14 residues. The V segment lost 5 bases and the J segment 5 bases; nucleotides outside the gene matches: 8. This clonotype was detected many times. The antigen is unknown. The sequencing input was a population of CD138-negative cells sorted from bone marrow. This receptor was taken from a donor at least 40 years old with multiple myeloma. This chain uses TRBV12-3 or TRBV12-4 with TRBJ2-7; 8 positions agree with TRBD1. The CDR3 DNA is TGTGCCAGCAGTATCCAGGGGGCTTGGGACGAGCAGTACTTC. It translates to CASSIQGAWDEQYF.